Shown below are 17 T cell receptor beta chains from a single sample sequenced in a study of T cell clonality in common variable immunodeficiency. TCRdb's copy holds only in-frame clones and misses some; the assay was immunoSEQ multiplex PCR. There are tens of thousands of clones in the sample, none observed a single time. The sequenced sample was peripheral blood mononuclear cells. The receptors stem from a person between 18 and 75 years old in good health.

This clone was picked up many times. The CDR3 spells CASSPSRGPGTQYF. Incomplete CDR3 DNA: TGTGCCAGCTCTCCCAGCAGGGGGCCAGGGACC. The chain couples TRBV18 to TRBJ2-5, with 8 bases aligning to TRBD1. Read data end 3 residues before the CDR3 end; the end is taken from the germline J gene. The CDR3 is 14 residues long. CDR1 is KGHSH, CDR2 LQKENI, per germline. The V segment lost 6 bases and the J segment 7 bases; nucleotides outside the gene matches: 10.

This clone was counted many times. Sequencing ends 3 residues short of the CDR3 end; the germline J gene provides the rest. V and J are TRBV28 and TRBJ2-1, with D hard to call. The CDR3 is made up of 12 amino acids. V lost 5 bases, J lost 9 bases, and 11 bases lay in between. Germline V lookup: CDR1 MDHEN, CDR2 SYDVKM. The sequenced part of the CDR3 DNA is TGTGCCAGCAGTAAGCTGCGTTCTGAG. This sequence encodes CASSKLRSE. The CDR3 reads in full as CASSKLRSEQFF.

This clone came up many times. The read halts 3 residues ahead of the CDR3 end, with the missing end drawn from the germline J gene. The V gene is TRBV9, the J gene TRBJ1-2; tentatively, D is TRBD1 (5 bases). This CDR3 region has 13 residues. Per germline, CDR1 SGDLS and CDR2 YYNGEE. V was shortened by 0 bases and J by 2 bases, with 5 bases between the two germline ends. CDR3 loop: CASSVGGNYGYTF. Incomplete CDR3 DNA: TGTGCCAGCAGCGTAGGGGGCAACTATGGC.

This clone came up many times. The missing CDR3 end, 3 residues past where the read stops, is filled in from the germline J gene. V usage is TRBV4-2 and J usage is TRBJ2-1; 7 bases match TRBD1. V shed 2 bases, J shed 4 bases, and the junction held 2 bases outside the gene matches. Germline CDR1 reads LGHNA; CDR2 reads YNFKEQ. The CDR3 is 14 residues long. CDR3 amino acids: CASSQRDSYNEQFF. The part of the CDR3 DNA that was read is TGTGCCAGCAGCCAACGGGACAGTTACAATGAG.

The table lists this clone with many counts. With the read ending 3 residues before the CDR3 end, the germline J gene is used to fill in that end. The chain couples TRBV30 to TRBJ2-1; tentatively, D is TRBD1 (5 bases). Germline V CDR1 and CDR2: GTSNPN, SVGIG (reference sequence). This CDR3 has 13 residues. Trimming left V 5 bases short and J 0 bases short, with 8 bases between. This CDR3 reads CAWGQNSYNEQFF. The covered CDR3 bases are TGTGCCTGGGGACAAAACTCCTACAATGAG.

This clone was found many times. Read data end 3 residues before the CDR3 end; the end is taken from the germline J gene. V and J are TRBV10-3 and TRBJ1-4; 9 nucleotides match TRBD1. The CDR3 runs 11 residues. Germline CDR1 reads ENHRY; CDR2 reads SYGVKD. Here the CDR3 reads CAISGGQGLFF. The DNA read from the CDR3 is TGTGCCATCAGTGGGGGACAGGGA.

This clone was counted many times. The read finishes 3 residues shy of the CDR3 end, and the germline J gene is used to complete it. Other DNA sequences from this sample encode an identical CDR3 as well. The chain has TRBV20-1 and TRBJ1-2, with 9 bases matching TRBD1. CDR3 length: 12 residues. The trim removed 5 bases at V and 5 bases at J, leaving 3 bases unmatched. CDR1 is DFQATT and CDR2 is SNEGSKA in the germline V gene (reference sequence). CDR3 residues: CSAPGQGYGYTF. The sequenced part of the CDR3 DNA is TGCAGTGCTCCGGGACAGGGTTATGGC.

The sample holds a few counts of this clone. The sequence runs out 3 residues before the end of the CDR3; the remainder is reconstructed from the germline J gene. This rearrangement joins TRBV30 to TRBJ2-4, with D perhaps matching TRBD1 (7 bases). CDR3 size: 14 residues. Germline CDR1 is GTSNPN and CDR2 is SVGIG (reference sequence). This CDR3 reads CAWRKTGTFIGQYF. CDR3 DNA, as far as it was read: TGTGCCTGGAGGAAGACAGGGACTTTTATCGGT.

This clone occurred many times. The read falls 3 residues short of the CDR3 end, and the missing part is taken from the germline J gene. This chain connects TRBV19 to TRBJ2-3, with a possible D match to TRBD1 (5 bases). The CDR3 totals 15 residues. Germline V lookup: CDR1 LNHDA, CDR2 SQIVND (reference sequence). Trimming left V 6 bases short and J 0 bases short, with 13 bases between. CDR3 sequence reads: CASSKTEISTDTQYF. The part of the CDR3 DNA that was read is TGTGCCAGTAGCAAGACAGAAATTAGCACAGATACG.

Many counts were recorded for this clone. Read data end 3 residues before the CDR3 end; the end is taken from the germline J gene. The gene calls are TRBV12-5 and TRBJ2-3; 12 positions agree with TRBD2. Germline V gene lookup returns CDR1 LGHNT and CDR2 FRNRAP. The CDR3 length is 15 residues. With 1 base clipped from V and 6 bases from J, the junction kept 2 bases outside the gene matches. Partial CDR3 DNA: TGTGCTAGTGGTTTGGGACTAGCGGGGGTTGATACG. This encodes CASGLGLAGVDT. The entire CDR3 reads CASGLGLAGVDTQYF.

This clone was counted many times. The read stops 3 residues short of the end of the CDR3; the missing end is completed from the germline J gene. Other DNA sequences within the sample encode an identical CDR3. The rearrangement links TRBV2 to TRBJ1-2; 7 bases map to TRBD1. The CDR3 has 12 amino acids. Losses at the gene ends were 8 bases for V and 4 bases for J; bases not matched to a gene: 4. Germline assignment: CDR1 SNHLY and CDR2 FYNNEI. The CDR3 reads CASRQGGYGYTF. The sequenced CDR3 bases are TGTGCCAGCCGACAGGGCGGCTATGGC.

This clone was seen repeatedly, ten times or more. The CDR3 end falls 3 residues outside the read, so it is completed with the germline J gene. The chain links TRBV7-9 to TRBJ1-1; 8 positions match TRBD1. In germline, CDR1 is SEHNR, CDR2 FQNEAQ (reference sequence). V trimming: 4 bases; J trimming: 1 base; junction bases outside the gene matches: 5. This CDR3 has 15 residues. This chain's CDR3 is CASSSSGTGNTEAFF. Incomplete CDR3 DNA: TGTGCCAGCAGCTCGTCCGGGACAGGGAACACTGAA.

This clone was observed at least ten times. The read falls 3 residues short of the CDR3 end, and the missing part is taken from the germline J gene. This chain links TRBV10-3 with TRBJ2-1; 11 nucleotides line up with TRBD2. Per the germline V gene, CDR1 is ENHRY and CDR2 is SYGVKD. V shed 7 bases and J 5 bases; nucleotides not matched to a gene: 10. This CDR3 has 16 residues. CDR3 DNA (partial): TGTGCCATCAAGGGAACTAGCGGGAGTAGGAACAATGAG. Its translation is CAIKGTSGSRNNE. Given in full, the CDR3 is CAIKGTSGSRNNEQFF.

In this sample, this clone turned up many times. The CDR3 end is not reached by the read, which stops 3 residues before it; the germline J gene fills it in. The chain employs TRBV4-2 and TRBJ1-2; 8 bases align to TRBD1. The CDR3 runs to 16 residues. V lost 6 bases to trimming and J lost 2 bases; unmatched junction nucleotides: 11. From germline, CDR1 is LGHNA and CDR2 YNFKEQ. The CDR3 is CASSDHRDRSNYGYTF. The CDR3 DNA, read in part, is TGTGCCAGCAGTGACCACCGGGACAGGAGCAACTATGGC.

In this sample, this clone turned up many times. The CDR3 is cut off 3 residues early in the read; its end comes from the germline J gene. V gene TRBV24-1 combines with J gene TRBJ1-5; D gene ambiguous. The V end was cut by 3 bases, the J end by 1 base, with 6 bases between. The CDR3 sequence is 14 residues long. CDR1 KGHDR and CDR2 SFDVKD come from the germline V gene. The sequenced CDR3 bases are TGTGCCACCAGTGATGTACAAAGCAATCAGCCC. This gives the protein CATSDVQSNQP. The complete CDR3 reads CATSDVQSNQPQHF.

This clone occurred many times. The sequence runs out 3 residues before the end of the CDR3; the remainder is reconstructed from the germline J gene. This chain joins TRBV5-1 and TRBJ2-1; TRBD2 matches 7 bases. The length of the CDR3 is 14 residues. Germline V gene lookup returns CDR1 SGHRS and CDR2 YFSETQ. Trimming took 2 bases from V and 5 from J; bases not matched to a gene: 4. CDR3 residues: CASSFGGGDNEQFF. CDR3 DNA, as far as it was read: TGCGCCAGCAGCTTTGGCGGGGGAGACAATGAG.

This clone was seen ten or more times. The CDR3 is cut off 3 residues early in the read; its end comes from the germline J gene. The chain couples TRBV5-1 to TRBJ2-1, with 9 bases that match TRBD2. Germline CDR1 reads SGHRS; CDR2 reads YFSETQ. The CDR3 totals 15 residues. V shed 4 bases and J 2 bases; nucleotides not matched to a gene: 4. The CDR3 bases that were read are TGCGCCAGCAGCCGGCCTAGCGGGGCCTACAATGAG. Its protein product is CASSRPSGAYNE. The whole CDR3 sequence is CASSRPSGAYNEQFF.